What follows are 32 T cell receptor beta chains derived from one specimen sequenced in a study of blood T cell repertoires in COVID-19. Measured with immunoSEQ multiplex PCR; TCRdb has only the in-frame clones, and not every one. The repertoire includes 6,900 or so clones, about nine tenths of them detected once, and less than 20% sits in the top ten. The sequenced sample consisted of peripheral blood. Source of these receptors: a human donor in a cohort sampled during active COVID-19.

CDR3 residues: CASRMDRTSYEQYF. CDR3 bases: TGTGCCAGCAGGATGGACAGGACCTCCTACGAGCAGTACTTC. The chain combines TRBV2 with TRBJ2-7; 7 bases are a match to TRBD1. CDR1 is SNHLY, CDR2 FYNNEI, per germline. Losses at the gene ends were 6 bases for V and 0 bases for J; bases not matched to a gene: 5. The CDR3 totals 14 residues.

The genes are TRBV5-1 and TRBJ1-1; the match to TRBD1 covers 9 bases. Germline lookup yields CDR1 SGHRS and CDR2 YFSETQ. This CDR3 spans 15 amino acids. Trimming at V came to 4 bases and at J to 9 bases, leaving 13 bases not matched to a gene. In DNA form, the CDR3 reads TGCGCCAGCAGCACCGACAGGGGGTGGCCGGAACAAGCTTTCTTT. It yields the protein CASSTDRGWPEQAFF. Full variable domain (missing parts from reference TRBV5-1 and TRBJ1-1): KAGVTQTPRYLIKTRGQQVTLSCSPISGHRSVSWYQQTPGQGLQFLFEYFSETQRNKGNFPGRFSGRQFSNSRSEMNVSTLELGDSALYLCASSTDRGWPEQAFFGQGTRLTVV.

The CDR3 region has the DNA TGTGCCAGCAGCGTAGGGGCACAGCCCAAAAACACTGAAGCTTTCTTT. Encoded protein: CASSVGAQPKNTEAFF. This chain connects TRBV9 to TRBJ1-1; D gene uncertain. The CDR3 is 16 amino acids. V was pared by 0 bases and J by 2 bases, with 14 bases between. Looked up from germline, CDR1 is SGDLS and CDR2 is YYNGEE.

V is TRBV2 and J is TRBJ2-5, with D perhaps matching TRBD1 (6 bases). From germline, CDR1 is SNHLY and CDR2 FYNNEI. The CDR3 is 14 residues long. Between the trimmed V and J ends, which lost 2 bases and 5 bases, there was a span of 12 bases. CDR3 sequence: CASSERDTGETQYF. The CDR3 DNA follows: TGTGCCAGCAGTGAAAGGGACACGGGGGAGACCCAGTACTTC.

V is TRBV30 and J is TRBJ1-1; possibly TRBD1 for D (5 bases). This CDR3 is built from 12 residues. The germline V gene has CDR1 GTSNPN and CDR2 SVGIG (reference sequence). Trimming removed 1 base from V and 7 bases from J, with 10 bases in between. The CDR3 region is CAWSGQGLEAFF. In DNA, the CDR3 is TGTGCCTGGAGTGGGCAGGGTCTTGAAGCTTTCTTT.

The chain has TRBV15 and TRBJ2-7, with D tentatively TRBD2 (6 bases). CDR1 LNHNV and CDR2 YYDKDF come from the germline V gene (reference sequence). The CDR3 is made up of 14 amino acids. V was shortened by 2 bases and J by 7 bases, with 15 bases between the two germline ends. CDR3 DNA sequence: TGTGCCACCAGCAGACCTAGCGCTGGGGGAGAGCAGTACTTC. Translated: CATSRPSAGGEQYF. The variable domain in full, with the rest retrieved from reference TRBV15 and TRBJ2-7, is DAMVIQNPRYQVTQFGKPVTLSCSQTLNHNVMYWYQQKSSQAPKLLFHYYDKDFNNEADTPDNFQSRRPNTSFCFLDIRSPGLGDTAMYLCATSRPSAGGEQYFGPGTRLTVT.

This chain connects TRBV4-3 to TRBJ2-1, with 11 bases that match TRBD2. V lost 3 bases to trimming and J lost 3 bases; unmatched junction nucleotides: 1. Per the germline V gene, CDR1 is LGHNA and CDR2 is YSLEER. CDR3 length: 15 residues. The DNA of the CDR3 is TGCGCCAGCAGCCATGGGACTAGCGGCTACAATGAGCAGTTCTTC. This gives the protein CASSHGTSGYNEQFF.

This clone was seen only once. The genes are TRBV10-3 and TRBJ2-3; D might be TRBD2 (6 bases). CDR3 length: 13 amino acids. The germline gives CDR1 ENHRY, CDR2 SYGVKD. The V end was cut by 10 bases, the J end by 2 bases, with 13 bases between. CDR3 DNA sequence: TGTGCCACTATAGCGGTAAACACAGATACGCAGTATTTT. Residues: CATIAVNTDTQYF.

V usage is TRBV9 and J usage is TRBJ2-1; 8 bases line up with TRBD2. Germline values: CDR1 SGDLS, CDR2 YYNGEE. The V segment lost 1 base and the J segment 8 bases; nucleotides outside the gene matches: 8. The CDR3 length is 15 residues. In nucleotides, the CDR3 is TGTGCCAGCAGCGTACTAGCGGGCCCCCACGATGAGCAGTTCTTC. Protein sequence: CASSVLAGPHDEQFF.

V is TRBV9 and J is TRBJ1-1; D gene unclear. V shed 3 bases and J shed 0 bases, with 6 bases lying between them. Germline V gene data show CDR1 as SGDLS and CDR2 as YYNGEE. The CDR3 is 13 amino acids. The CDR3 DNA reads as TGTGCCAGCAGCGGCGGGGTGAACACTGAAGCTTTCTTT. This sequence encodes CASSGGVNTEAFF.

The CDR3 here is CASTARSRARYGYTF. Written as DNA, the CDR3 is TGTGCCAGCACCGCCCGGTCCAGGGCTCGCTATGGCTACACCTTC. This chain links TRBV21-1 with TRBJ1-2; the listed D gene, TRBD1, was not tested against the DNA. TRBV21-1 is classified as a pseudogene. The CDR3 loop spans 15 amino acids.

The chain couples TRBV4-1 to TRBJ2-2, with 8 bases aligning to TRBD1. The CDR3 is 17 residues long. V lost 1 base and J lost 5; bases outside the gene matches: 9. From germline, CDR1 is MGHRA and CDR2 YSYEKL. The CDR3 spells CASSQGVQGVYTGELFF. For the CDR3, the DNA is TGCGCCAGCAGCCAAGGTGTACAGGGGGTTTATACCGGGGAGCTGTTTTTT.

The DNA for the CDR3 is TGTGCCAGCAGGCTACTAGCGGGAGCCTACAATGAGCAGTTCTTC. As protein: CASRLLAGAYNEQFF. The rearrangement joins TRBV6-5 to TRBJ2-1, with 11 bases identical to TRBD2. CDR1 MNHEY and CDR2 SVGAGI come from the germline V gene. This CDR3 has 15 residues. Losses at the gene ends were 6 bases for V and 2 bases for J; bases not matched to a gene: 3.

The chain couples TRBV29-1 to TRBJ2-5; a possible D gene is TRBD2 (6 bases). This CDR3 region has 13 residues. CDR1 and CDR2 (germline): SQVTM, ANQGSEA. The germline V and J ends were trimmed by 5 bases and 5 bases, with 15 bases remaining between them. This chain's CDR3 is CSVPRASVETQYF. The CDR3 DNA reads as TGCAGCGTTCCCAGGGCTAGCGTGGAGACCCAGTACTTC.

This sequence joins TRBV29-1 and TRBJ1-5; 8 nucleotides line up with TRBD1. The CDR3 runs to 15 residues. The junction had 7 bases not matched to a gene; V was cut back by 4 bases and J by 2 bases. Germline V lookup: CDR1 SQVTM, CDR2 ANQGSEA. CDR3 residues: CSVALTGEGNQPQHF. The CDR3, as DNA: TGCAGCGTTGCCCTGACAGGGGAAGGCAATCAGCCCCAGCATTTT.

The J gene is TRBJ2-5, the V gene TRBV5-4; TRBD1 agrees at 7 bases. V was pared by 6 bases and J by 2 bases, with 4 bases of the junction left unmatched. CDR1 is SGHNT, CDR2 YYREEE, per germline (reference sequence). This CDR3 has 13 amino acids. The CDR3 DNA follows: TGTGCCAGCACCCCGGACAGGCAAGAGACCCAGTACTTC. Its translation: CASTPDRQETQYF.

The sample holds a few counts of this clone. The V and J genes are TRBV6-6 and TRBJ2-2; the match to TRBD2 covers 9 bases. Germline CDR1 MNHNY, CDR2 SVGAGI (reference sequence). CDR3 length equals 16 residues. The trim removed 0 bases at V and 7 bases at J, leaving 6 bases unmatched. This CDR3 is CASSYSAGGPVGELFF. CDR3 nucleotides: TGTGCCAGCAGTTACTCGGCGGGAGGGCCGGTCGGGGAGCTGTTTTTT.

The rearrangement links TRBV7-3 to TRBJ2-1; 14 bases align to TRBD2. V shed 5 bases, J shed 13 bases, and the junction held 7 bases outside the gene matches. CDR1 is SGHTA, CDR2 FQGTGA, per germline. CDR3 length: 14 amino acids. The CDR3 DNA is TGTGCCAGCAGCCCCGGACTAGCGGGAGGCCCTCAGTTCTTC. This sequence encodes CASSPGLAGGPQFF.

V usage is TRBV28 and J usage is TRBJ2-7, with D possibly matching TRBD2 (6 bases). V was pared by 3 bases and J by 2 bases, with 17 bases between. This CDR3 has 16 residues. Germline CDR1 MDHEN, CDR2 SYDVKM. The DNA of the CDR3 is TGTGCCAGCAGTTTTTCACTAGCCGGCCTTACCTACGAGCAGTACTTC. Translated: CASSFSLAGLTYEQYF.

The V and J genes are TRBV28 and TRBJ1-2; D not certain. The CDR3 is 13 residues long. Trimming took 7 bases from V and 2 from J, leaving 11 bases between them. The germline gives CDR1 MDHEN, CDR2 SYDVKM. The DNA for the CDR3 is TGTGCCAGCACTGTTGGAGGCAACTATGGCTACACCTTC. As protein: CASTVGGNYGYTF.

The V and J genes are TRBV3-1 (or the pseudogene TRBV3-2) and TRBJ2-3; D might be TRBD2 (6 bases). CDR1 is LGHDT and CDR2 is YNNKEL in the germline V gene (reference sequence). V lost 3 bases and J lost 2, with 9 bases in between. The CDR3 has 14 amino acids. The CDR3 bases are TGTGCCAGCAGCCATAGCGGCAACACAGATACGCAGTATTTT. It translates to CASSHSGNTDTQYF.

V usage is TRBV7-9 and J usage is TRBJ2-5; D uncertain. Trimming cost V 1 base and J 7 bases, with 10 bases left between them. CDR3 length equals 13 residues. Germline V gene data show CDR1 as SEHNR and CDR2 as FQNEAQ (reference sequence). The CDR3 here is CASSLDGYGTQYF. CDR3 in DNA: TGTGCCAGCAGCTTAGACGGGTATGGGACCCAGTACTTC. The full variable domain, with the rest looked up from reference TRBV7-9 and TRBJ2-5, is DTGVSQNPRHKITKRGQNVTFRCDPISEHNRLYWYRQTLGQGPEFLTYFQNEAQLEKSRLLSDRFSAERPKGSFSTLEIQRTEQGDSAMYLCASSLDGYGTQYFGPGTRLLVL.

V is TRBV3-1 (or the pseudogene TRBV3-2) and J is TRBJ2-3, with D perhaps TRBD1 (5 bases). Germline V gene data show CDR1 as LGHDT and CDR2 as YNNKEL (reference sequence). Trimming pared 1 base from V and 4 bases from J, leaving 15 bases between. The CDR3 loop spans 16 amino acids. CDR3 in DNA: TGTGCCAGCAGCCAAGGGTGGGCAGGGCTCCCAGATACGCAGTATTTT. Translated, it gives CASSQGWAGLPDTQYF.

V usage is TRBV3-1 (or the pseudogene TRBV3-2) and J usage is TRBJ2-7; TRBD1 agrees at 7 bases. Germline-derived CDR1 and CDR2 are LGHDT and YNNKEL (reference sequence). V lost 5 bases, J lost 3 bases, and 7 bases stayed unmatched. CDR3 length: 14 residues. The CDR3 here is CASSNRDRGYEQYF. The CDR3 bases are TGTGCCAGCAGCAACCGGGACAGAGGCTACGAGCAGTACTTC.

This clone was recorded once. The rearrangement uses TRBV9 and TRBJ1-1, with 9 bases matching TRBD1. Germline CDR1 reads SGDLS; CDR2 reads YYNGEE. CDR3 length equals 15 residues. V lost 5 bases to trimming and J lost 2 bases; unmatched junction nucleotides: 7. CDR3 nucleotides: TGTGCCAGCAGACGGACAGGGGATGTCAACACTGAAGCTTTCTTT. Translation: CASRRTGDVNTEAFF.

V usage is TRBV10-2 and J usage is TRBJ1-5; 7 bases fit TRBD1. V gave up 5 bases and J gave up 6 bases; unmatched junction bases: 4. CDR3 size: 13 residues. CDR1 and CDR2 from the germline V gene are WSHSY and SAAADI. In DNA form, the CDR3 reads TGCGCCAGCAGTAGGGGGCAAGTTCAGCCCCAGCATTTT. Protein: CASSRGQVQPQHF.

This chain connects TRBV18 to TRBJ2-1; unclear D gene. V lost 0 bases and J 5 bases, leaving 8 bases between the germline ends. The CDR3 runs to 14 residues. Germline-derived CDR1 and CDR2 are KGHSH and LQKENI. The CDR3 DNA reads TGTGCCAGCTCACCACCGCTTGCGGACAATGAGCAGTTCTTC. It yields the protein CASSPPLADNEQFF.

The chain is built from TRBV7-2 and TRBJ2-7; possibly TRBD1 for D (5 bases). Germline loops: CDR1 SGHTA, CDR2 FQGNSA. With 5 bases removed from V and 0 bases from J, the gap between germline ends came to 17 bases. The CDR3 runs to 16 residues. DNA for the CDR3: TGTGCCAGCAGCCCCTTTATGGGGCCCCTCTCCTACGAGCAGTACTTC. Translated: CASSPFMGPLSYEQYF.

The chain recombines TRBV12-3 or TRBV12-4 with TRBJ2-7; 9 nucleotides line up with TRBD1. Losses at the gene ends were 5 bases for V and 2 bases for J; bases not matched to a gene: 1. The CDR3 runs to 13 residues. DNA of the CDR3: TGTGCCAGCAGTAACAGGGGGCCCTACGAGCAGTACTTC. Encoded protein: CASSNRGPYEQYF.

This chain connects TRBV6-5 to TRBJ1-5; TRBD1 matches at 7 bases. V shed 5 bases, J shed 4 bases, and the junction held 5 bases outside the gene matches. The V gene's germline CDR1 is MNHEY and CDR2 SVGAGI. This CDR3 comprises 14 residues. The CDR3 DNA reads as TGTGCCAGCAGTCTGGGGACAGAGAATCAGCCCCAGCATTTT. Translation gives CASSLGTENQPQHF.

This clone was picked up a small number of times. The V and J genes are TRBV30 and TRBJ1-5; TRBD1 might be the D (6 bases). This CDR3 is 16 amino acids long. The germline V and J ends were trimmed by 5 bases and 3 bases, with 20 bases remaining between them. The V gene's germline CDR1 is GTSNPN and CDR2 SVGIG (reference sequence). CDR3 DNA sequence: TGTGCCTGGTCCTCCAGGGGCTCTCCCCTCAATCAGCCCCAGCATTTT. Its protein is CAWSSRGSPLNQPQHF.

The chain recombines TRBV15 with TRBJ1-5; no clear D. Between the trimmed V and J ends, which lost 3 bases and 3 bases, there was a span of 15 bases. There are 16 residues in the CDR3. Germline CDR1 reads LNHNV; CDR2 reads YYDKDF (reference sequence). The CDR3 DNA reads TGTGCCACCAGCAGGGCGGGATACACGTCCAATCAGCCCCAGCATTTT. Amino acids: CATSRAGYTSNQPQHF.